This record concerns one TCR beta chain sequence. Its antigen remains unknown. This record belongs to a study of cytomegalovirus exposure and HLA in healthy donors. Across the whole study: Researchers previously reported finding more than 100 million unique TCR beta sequences from roughly 200 million T cells.

The PCR contained 60 Vbeta and 13 Jbeta primers. Using immunoSEQ multiplex PCR, the repertoire was profiled, and TCRdb retains in-frame clones only, with some absent. The table records over 100,000 clones, less than 70% of them present only once. V trimming: 4 bases; J trimming: 7 bases; junction bases outside the gene matches: 1. CDR3 length equals 14 residues. Germline V gene data show CDR1 as LNHDA and CDR2 as SQIVND (reference sequence). Whole-study findings and limits: TCR beta chains numbering some 160 were designated cytomegalovirus-associated. In a later analysis, DRB1 alleles had the most associated TCRs; HLA-C alleles the fewest. A missense DCLRE1C variant was associated with V- and J-gene trimming of TCR beta chains in a later analysis, and an independent cohort replicated the association.

The chain combines TRBV19 with TRBJ1-6; 10 bases line up with TRBD1. What was sequenced was PBMCs. This receptor was taken from an older woman in good health and CMV-seropositive. CDR3 sequence reads: CASSTGQGNSPLHF. The DNA of the CDR3 is TGTGCCAGTAGTACGGGACAGGGGAATTCACCCCTCCACTTT.